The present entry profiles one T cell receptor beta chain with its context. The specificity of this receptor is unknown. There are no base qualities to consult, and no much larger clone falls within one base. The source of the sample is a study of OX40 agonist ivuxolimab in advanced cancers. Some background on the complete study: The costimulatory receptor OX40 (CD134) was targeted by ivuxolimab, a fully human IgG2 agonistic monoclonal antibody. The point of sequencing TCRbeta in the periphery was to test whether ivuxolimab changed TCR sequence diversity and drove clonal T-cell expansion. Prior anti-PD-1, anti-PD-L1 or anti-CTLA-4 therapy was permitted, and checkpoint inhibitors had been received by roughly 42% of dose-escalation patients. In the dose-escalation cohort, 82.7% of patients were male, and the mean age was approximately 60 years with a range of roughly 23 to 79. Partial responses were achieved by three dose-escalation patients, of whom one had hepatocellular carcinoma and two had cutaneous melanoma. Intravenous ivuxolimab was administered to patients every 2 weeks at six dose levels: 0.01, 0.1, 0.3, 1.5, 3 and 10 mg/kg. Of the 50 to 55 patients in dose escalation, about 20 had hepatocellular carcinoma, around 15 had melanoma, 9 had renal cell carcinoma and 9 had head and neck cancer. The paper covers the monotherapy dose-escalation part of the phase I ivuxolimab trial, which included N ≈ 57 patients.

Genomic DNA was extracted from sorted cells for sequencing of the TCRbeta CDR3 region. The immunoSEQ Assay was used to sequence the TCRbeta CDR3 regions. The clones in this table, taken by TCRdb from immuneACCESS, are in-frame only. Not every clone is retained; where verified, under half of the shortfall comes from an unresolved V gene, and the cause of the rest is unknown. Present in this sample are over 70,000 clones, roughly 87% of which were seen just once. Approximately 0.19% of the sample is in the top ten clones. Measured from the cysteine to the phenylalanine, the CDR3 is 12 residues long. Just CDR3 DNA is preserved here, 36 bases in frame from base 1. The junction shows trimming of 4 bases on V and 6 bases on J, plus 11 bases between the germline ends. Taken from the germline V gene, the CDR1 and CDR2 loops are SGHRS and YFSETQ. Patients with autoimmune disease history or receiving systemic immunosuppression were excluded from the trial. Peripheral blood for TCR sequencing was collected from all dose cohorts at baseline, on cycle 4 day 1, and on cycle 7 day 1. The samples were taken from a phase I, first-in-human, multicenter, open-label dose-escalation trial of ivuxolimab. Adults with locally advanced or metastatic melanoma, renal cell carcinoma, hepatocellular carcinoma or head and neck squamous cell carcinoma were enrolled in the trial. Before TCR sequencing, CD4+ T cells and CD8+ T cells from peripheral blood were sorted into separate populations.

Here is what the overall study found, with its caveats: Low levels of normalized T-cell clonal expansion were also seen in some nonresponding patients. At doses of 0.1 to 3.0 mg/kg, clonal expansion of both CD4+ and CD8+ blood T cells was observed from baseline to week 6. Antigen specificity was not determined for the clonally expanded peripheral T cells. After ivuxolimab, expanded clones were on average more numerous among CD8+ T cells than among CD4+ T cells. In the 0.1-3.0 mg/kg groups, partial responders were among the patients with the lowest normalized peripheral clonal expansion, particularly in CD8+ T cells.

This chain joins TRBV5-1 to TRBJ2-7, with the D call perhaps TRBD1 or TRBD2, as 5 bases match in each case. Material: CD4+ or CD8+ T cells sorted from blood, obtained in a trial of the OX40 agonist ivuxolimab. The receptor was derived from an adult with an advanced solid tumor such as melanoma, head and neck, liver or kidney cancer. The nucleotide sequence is TGCGCCAGCAGCCCCCCCGGGACCGAGCAGTACTTC. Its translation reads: CASSPPGTEQYF.